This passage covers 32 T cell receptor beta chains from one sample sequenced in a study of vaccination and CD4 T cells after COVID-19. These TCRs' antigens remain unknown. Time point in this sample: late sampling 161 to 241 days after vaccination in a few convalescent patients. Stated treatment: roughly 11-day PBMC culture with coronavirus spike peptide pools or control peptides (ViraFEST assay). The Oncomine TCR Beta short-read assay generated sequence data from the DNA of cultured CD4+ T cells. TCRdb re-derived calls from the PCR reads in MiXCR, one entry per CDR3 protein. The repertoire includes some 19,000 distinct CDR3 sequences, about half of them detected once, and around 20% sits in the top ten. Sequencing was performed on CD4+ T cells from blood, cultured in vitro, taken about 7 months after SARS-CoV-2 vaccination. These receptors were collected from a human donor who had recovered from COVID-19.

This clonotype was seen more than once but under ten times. The CDR3 DNA is TGCAGTGCCCCCGGACAGGGCATTGATTCACCCCTCCACTTT. Translating gives CSAPGQGIDSPLHF. This sequence joins TRBV20-1 and TRBJ1-6, with 8 bases fitting TRBD1. Trimming took 6 bases from V and 8 from J; bases not matched to a gene: 9. This CDR3 has 14 amino acids. Germline V lookup: CDR1 DFQATT, CDR2 SNEGSKA (reference sequence).

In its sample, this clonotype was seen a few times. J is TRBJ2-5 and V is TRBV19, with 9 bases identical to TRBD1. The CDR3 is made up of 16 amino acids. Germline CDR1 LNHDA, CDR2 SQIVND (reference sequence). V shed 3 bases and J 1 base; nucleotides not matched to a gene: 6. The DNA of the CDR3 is TGTGCCAGTAGTATCGGGTACAGGGGGCGCCAAGAGACCCAGTACTTC. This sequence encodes CASSIGYRGRQETQYF.

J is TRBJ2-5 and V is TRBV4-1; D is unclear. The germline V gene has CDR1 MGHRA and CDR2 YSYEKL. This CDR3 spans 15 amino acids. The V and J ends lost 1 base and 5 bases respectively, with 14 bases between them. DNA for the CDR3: TGCGCCAGCAGCCAAGTCATTTCTCAATTTGAGACCCAGTACTTC. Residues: CASSQVISQFETQYF.

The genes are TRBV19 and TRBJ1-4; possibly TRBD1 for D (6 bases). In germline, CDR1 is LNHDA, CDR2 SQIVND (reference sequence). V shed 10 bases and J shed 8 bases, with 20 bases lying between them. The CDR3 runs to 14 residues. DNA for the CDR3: TGTGCCACTAAGCGGTCGGCAGGGGAGGAAAAACTGTTTTTT. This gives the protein CATKRSAGEEKLFF.

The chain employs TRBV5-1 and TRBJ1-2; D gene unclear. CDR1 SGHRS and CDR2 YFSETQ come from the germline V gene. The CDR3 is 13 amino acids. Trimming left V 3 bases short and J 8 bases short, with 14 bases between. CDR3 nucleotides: TGCGCCAGCAGCTCTCAGTCTAGCGGCGGCTACACCTTC. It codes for CASSSQSSGGYTF.

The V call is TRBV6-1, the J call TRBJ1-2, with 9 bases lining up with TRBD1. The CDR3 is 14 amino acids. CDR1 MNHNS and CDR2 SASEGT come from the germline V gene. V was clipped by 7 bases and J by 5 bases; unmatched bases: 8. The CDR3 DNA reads TGTGCCAGCACCAGGGGACAGGGAGGTTATGGCTACACCTTC. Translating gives CASTRGQGGYGYTF.

CDR3 region: CASSGGWGYSSGANVLTF. CDR3 coding DNA: TGTGCCAGCAGCGGAGGGTGGGGTTATAGCTCTGGGGCCAACGTCCTGACTTTC. The rearrangement joins TRBV7-2 to TRBJ2-6; TRBD2 might be the D (6 bases). CDR1 and CDR2 from the germline V gene are SGHTA and FQGNSA. The CDR3 sequence is 18 residues long. Trimming took off 5 bases at V and 0 bases at J, with 17 bases between the two ends.

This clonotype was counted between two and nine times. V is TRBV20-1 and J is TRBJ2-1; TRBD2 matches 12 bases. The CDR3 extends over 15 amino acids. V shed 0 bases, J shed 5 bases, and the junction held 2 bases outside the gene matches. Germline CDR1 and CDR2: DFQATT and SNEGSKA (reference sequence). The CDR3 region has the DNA TGCAGTGCTAGAGATCCTAGCGGGGGGGACAATGAGCAGTTCTTC. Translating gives CSARDPSGGDNEQFF.

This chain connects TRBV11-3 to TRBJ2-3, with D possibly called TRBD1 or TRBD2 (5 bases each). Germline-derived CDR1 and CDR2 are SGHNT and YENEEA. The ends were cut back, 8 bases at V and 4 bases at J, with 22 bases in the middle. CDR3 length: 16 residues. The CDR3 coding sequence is TGTGCCAGCGGACATTTGGGCGCGGGCTGGGCAGATACGCAGTATTTT. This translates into CASGHLGAGWADTQYF.

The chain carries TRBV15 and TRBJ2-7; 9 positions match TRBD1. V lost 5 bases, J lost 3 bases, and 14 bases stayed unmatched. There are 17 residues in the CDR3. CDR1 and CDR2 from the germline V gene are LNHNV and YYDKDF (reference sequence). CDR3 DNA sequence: TGTGCCACCAGCGGGCTACCGGGACAGGGTCTGGGCTACGAGCAGTACTTC. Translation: CATSGLPGQGLGYEQYF.

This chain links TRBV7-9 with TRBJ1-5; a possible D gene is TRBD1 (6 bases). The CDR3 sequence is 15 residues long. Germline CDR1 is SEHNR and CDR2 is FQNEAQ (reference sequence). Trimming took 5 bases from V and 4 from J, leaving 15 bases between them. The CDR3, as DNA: TGTGCCAGCAGCGCAACAGGGCTCCCGAATCAGCCCCAGCATTTT. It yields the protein CASSATGLPNQPQHF.

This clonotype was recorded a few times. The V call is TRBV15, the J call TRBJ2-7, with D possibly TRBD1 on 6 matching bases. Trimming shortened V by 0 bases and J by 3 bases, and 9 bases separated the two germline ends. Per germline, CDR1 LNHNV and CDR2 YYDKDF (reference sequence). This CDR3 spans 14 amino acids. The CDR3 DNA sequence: TGTGCCACCAGCAGAGAAGGGGGAAGCTACGAGCAGTACTTC. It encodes CATSREGGSYEQYF.

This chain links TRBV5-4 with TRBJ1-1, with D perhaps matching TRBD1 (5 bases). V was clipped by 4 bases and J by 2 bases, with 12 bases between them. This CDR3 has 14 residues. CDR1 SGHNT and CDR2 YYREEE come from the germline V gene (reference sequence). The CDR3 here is CASSTGQINTEAFF. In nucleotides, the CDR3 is TGTGCCAGCAGCACGGGGCAGATCAACACTGAAGCTTTCTTT.

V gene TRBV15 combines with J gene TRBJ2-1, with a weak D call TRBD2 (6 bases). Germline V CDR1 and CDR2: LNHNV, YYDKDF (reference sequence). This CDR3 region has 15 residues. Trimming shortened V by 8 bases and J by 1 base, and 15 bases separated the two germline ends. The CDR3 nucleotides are TGTGCCACCGCGGGACGCCATAAATCCTACAATGAGCAGTTCTTC. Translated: CATAGRHKSYNEQFF.

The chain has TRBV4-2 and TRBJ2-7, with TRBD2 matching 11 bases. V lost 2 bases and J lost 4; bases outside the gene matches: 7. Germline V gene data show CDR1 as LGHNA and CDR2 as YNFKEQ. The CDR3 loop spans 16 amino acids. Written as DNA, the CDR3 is TGTGCCAGCAGCCAATCGACTAGCGGGGCTGGTTACGAGCAGTACTTC. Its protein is CASSQSTSGAGYEQYF.

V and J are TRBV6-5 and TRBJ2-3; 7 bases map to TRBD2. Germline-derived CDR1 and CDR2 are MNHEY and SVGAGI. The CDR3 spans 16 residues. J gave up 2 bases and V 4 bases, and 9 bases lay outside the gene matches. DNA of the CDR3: TGTGCCAGCAGTTCTTCCGGGACTACCCTCACAGATACGCAGTATTTT. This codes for CASSSSGTTLTDTQYF.

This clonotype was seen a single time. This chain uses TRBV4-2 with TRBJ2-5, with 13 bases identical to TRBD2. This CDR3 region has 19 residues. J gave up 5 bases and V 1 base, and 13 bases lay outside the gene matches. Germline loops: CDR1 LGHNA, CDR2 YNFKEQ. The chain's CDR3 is CASSQAGLLAGGLGETQYF. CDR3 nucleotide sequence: TGTGCCAGCAGCCAAGCAGGTTTACTAGCGGGGGGGCTTGGTGAGACCCAGTACTTC.

In nucleotides, the CDR3 is TGTGCCAGTAGTGAAGACAGAGACATGAACACTGAAGCTTTCTTT. Amino acid sequence: CASSEDRDMNTEAFF. The chain links TRBV19 to TRBJ1-1; D is perhaps TRBD1 (5 bases). Germline V gives CDR1 LNHDA, CDR2 SQIVND (reference sequence). Trimming removed 5 bases from V and 0 bases from J, with 13 bases in between. The CDR3 covers 15 residues.

The CDR3 here is CASSLLGGLNTGELFF. Written as DNA, the CDR3 is TGTGCCAGCAGCTTACTAGGAGGGTTGAACACCGGGGAGCTGTTTTTT. The J gene is TRBJ2-2, the V gene TRBV7-9, with D possibly being TRBD2 (6 bases). Germline values: CDR1 SEHNR, CDR2 FQNEAQ (reference sequence). V lost 2 bases to trimming and J lost 1 base, with 11 bases between them. CDR3 length: 16 amino acids.

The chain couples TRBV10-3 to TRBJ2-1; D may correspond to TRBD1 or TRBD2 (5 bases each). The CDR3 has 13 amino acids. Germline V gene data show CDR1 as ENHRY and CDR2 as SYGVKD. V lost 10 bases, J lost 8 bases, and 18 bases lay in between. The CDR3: CASRKWGTDEQFF. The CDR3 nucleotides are TGTGCCAGCCGGAAATGGGGGACCGATGAGCAGTTCTTC.

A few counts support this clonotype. The CDR3 here is CASSTRGGGGLNYEQYF. The CDR3 DNA reads as TGTGCCAGCAGCACCCGAGGCGGCGGGGGCCTGAACTACGAGCAGTACTTC. The rearrangement links TRBV7-2 to TRBJ2-7, with TRBD2 as a possible D gene (7 bases). V dropped 5 bases and J dropped 3 bases, with 23 bases sitting between them. The CDR3 sequence is 17 residues long. Looked up from germline, CDR1 is SGHTA and CDR2 is FQGNSA.

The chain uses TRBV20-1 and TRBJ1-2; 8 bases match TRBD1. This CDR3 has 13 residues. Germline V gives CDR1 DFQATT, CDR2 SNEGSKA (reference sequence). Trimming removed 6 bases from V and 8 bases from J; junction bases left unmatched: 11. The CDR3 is CSAGVPTGEGYTF. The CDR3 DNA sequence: TGCAGTGCCGGGGTGCCGACAGGGGAAGGCTACACCTTC.

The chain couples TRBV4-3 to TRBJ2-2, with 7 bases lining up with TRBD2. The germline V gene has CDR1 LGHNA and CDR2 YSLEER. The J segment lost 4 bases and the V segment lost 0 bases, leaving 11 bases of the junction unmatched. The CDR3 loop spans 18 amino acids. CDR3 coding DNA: TGCGCCAGCAGCCAAGATATCCCTAGCGGAGACTTCACCGGGGAGCTGTTTTTT. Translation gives CASSQDIPSGDFTGELFF.

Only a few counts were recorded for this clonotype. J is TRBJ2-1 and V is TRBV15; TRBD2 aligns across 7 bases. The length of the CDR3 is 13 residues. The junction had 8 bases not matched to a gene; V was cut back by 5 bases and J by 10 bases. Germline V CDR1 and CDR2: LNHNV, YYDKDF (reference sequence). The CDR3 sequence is CATSPGRGREQFF. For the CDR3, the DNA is TGTGCCACCAGCCCAGGGCGGGGGAGGGAGCAGTTCTTC.

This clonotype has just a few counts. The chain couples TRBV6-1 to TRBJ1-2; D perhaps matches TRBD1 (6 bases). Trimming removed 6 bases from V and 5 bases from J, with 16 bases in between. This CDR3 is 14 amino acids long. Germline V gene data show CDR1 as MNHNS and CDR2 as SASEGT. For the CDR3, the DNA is TGTGCCAGCAGGGCCGGACAGAGGGCTTATGGCTACACCTTC. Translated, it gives CASRAGQRAYGYTF.

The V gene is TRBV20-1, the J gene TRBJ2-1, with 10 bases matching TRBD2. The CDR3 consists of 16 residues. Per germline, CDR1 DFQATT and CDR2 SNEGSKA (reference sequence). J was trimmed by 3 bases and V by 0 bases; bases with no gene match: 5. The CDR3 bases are TGCAGTGCTAGAGACGTAGCGGGGGGCCTCTACAATGAGCAGTTCTTC. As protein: CSARDVAGGLYNEQFF.

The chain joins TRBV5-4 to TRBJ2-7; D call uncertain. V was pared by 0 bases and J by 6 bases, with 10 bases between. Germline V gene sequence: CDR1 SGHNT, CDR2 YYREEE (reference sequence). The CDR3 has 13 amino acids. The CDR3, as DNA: TGTGCCAGCAGCTTGGGGGCAGACTCCGAGCAGTACTTC. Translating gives CASSLGADSEQYF.

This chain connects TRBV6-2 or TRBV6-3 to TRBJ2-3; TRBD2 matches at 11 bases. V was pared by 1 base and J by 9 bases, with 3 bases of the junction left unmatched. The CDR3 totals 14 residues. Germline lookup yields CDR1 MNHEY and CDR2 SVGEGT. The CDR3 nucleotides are TGTGCCAGCAGTTACTTAGCGGGGGGGAACACGCAGTATTTT. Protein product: CASSYLAGGNTQYF.

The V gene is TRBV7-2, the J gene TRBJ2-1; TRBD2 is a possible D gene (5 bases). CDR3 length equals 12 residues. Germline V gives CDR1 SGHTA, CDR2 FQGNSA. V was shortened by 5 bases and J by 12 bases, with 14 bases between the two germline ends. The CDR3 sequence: CASSDYSMGQFF. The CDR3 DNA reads TGTGCCAGCAGCGACTATTCTATGGGGCAGTTCTTC.

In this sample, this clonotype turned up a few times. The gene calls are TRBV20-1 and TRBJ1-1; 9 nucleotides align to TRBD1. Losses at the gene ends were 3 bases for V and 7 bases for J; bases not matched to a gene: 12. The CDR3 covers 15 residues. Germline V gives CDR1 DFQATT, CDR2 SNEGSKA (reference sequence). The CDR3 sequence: CSARRGDRVLDEAFF. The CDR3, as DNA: TGCAGTGCTAGGAGGGGGGACAGGGTTTTAGATGAAGCTTTCTTT.

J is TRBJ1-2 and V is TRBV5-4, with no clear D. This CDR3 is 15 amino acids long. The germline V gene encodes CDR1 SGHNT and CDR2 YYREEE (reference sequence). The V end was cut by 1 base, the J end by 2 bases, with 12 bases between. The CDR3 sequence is CASSLFGNINYGYTF. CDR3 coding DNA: TGTGCCAGCAGCTTGTTTGGCAATATAAACTATGGCTACACCTTC.

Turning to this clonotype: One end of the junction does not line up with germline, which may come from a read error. CDR3 sequence reads: CANSLASGNYNEQFF. CDR3 DNA sequence: TGTGCCAACAGCTTAGCTAGCGGGAACTACAATGAGCAGTTCTTC. The gene calls are TRBV7-3 and TRBJ2-1, with 9 nucleotides matching TRBD2. Germline V gene data show CDR1 as SGHTA and CDR2 as FQGTGA. The CDR3 runs to 15 residues.